This T cell receptor (beta chain) comes out of a study of blood T cell repertoires in COVID-19 (dated by TCRdb to 2018 to 2021). Background for the entire study: The collaborator samples originated in the United States, Italy and Spain and spanned the acute and convalescent phases of COVID-19. The material from the prospective study consisted of cDNA or gDNA derived from T cells, B-cell-depleted T cells, or PBMCs. Deeply sampled blood TCRbeta repertoires from subjects exposed to, actively infected with, or recovered from COVID-19 were included in the dataset. The repertoires were made available in a free public database intended to serve as a resource for research on the immune response to SARS-CoV-2. The samples were drawn from two sources: the first 160 participants of the ongoing ImmuneRACE study, and 950 to 1,500 subjects contributed by 6 global collaborators. Nearly every sample came with metadata listing a de-identified subject ID, COVID-19 status, age in years and sex. Where HLA class I and class II types were available, the types were taken from metadata supplied by the sample provider, not from assay-based typing. Here is what the overall study found, with its caveats: Clinical and demographic metadata were provided uncurated, with the amount varying by source and participant.

At one collaborating source in Seattle, patients were enrolled during active infection and were followed longitudinally through the course of disease. Collaborating institutions collected whole blood in K2EDTA tubes following their own protocols. For TCRbeta analysis, collaborators shipped samples as frozen whole blood, isolated PBMCs, or DNA extracted from either of those sample types. From a lookup of the germline V gene, CDR1 and CDR2 are SGHDT and YYEEEE. V drops 5 bases and J drops 7 bases, leaving 27 bases in between. Including cysteine and phenylalanine, the CDR3 has 17 amino acids. The kept DNA is CDR3 alone, 51 bases in frame from the first base. Worth noting for this clone: Its cognate antigen has yet to be identified. No much larger clonotype is one base removed from it; base qualities were not supplied.

TCRbeta CDR3 regions were amplified from genomic DNA by means of the immunoSEQ Assay, a bias-controlled multiplex PCR. Per the authors' processing: Nucleated cell counts per sample were estimated from amplification of reference gene primers within the assay. To quantify the absolute abundance of each unique TCRbeta CDR3 rearrangement, sequence reads were collapsed and filtered. Productive Simpson clonality was computed per sample as the square root of Simpson's diversity index over productive rearrangements. TCRdb took over this immuneACCESS table, retaining in-frame rearrangements with V and J assigned. Such tables are incomplete; in checked studies, under half of the missing clones stem from an unresolved V gene, and the remainder is unexplained. V and J calls and clone size come straight from that table; D and trimming were deduced from the DNA. In this sample the table shows some 290,000 clones, under 90% of which occur a single time. In total, the top ten clones hold around 10% of the sample.

The clonotype originates from a woman in her 30s with COVID-19, enrolled during active disease. This chain is built from TRBV5-6 and TRBJ1-1; tentative D gene TRBD1, with 6 bases matching. Sequenced sample: peripheral blood. The DNA sequence follows: TGTGCCAGCAGTTTCTCCGTTCAGCCGGGACAAAAGGGTGAAGCTTTCTTT. Its amino acids are CASSFSVQPGQKGEAFF.